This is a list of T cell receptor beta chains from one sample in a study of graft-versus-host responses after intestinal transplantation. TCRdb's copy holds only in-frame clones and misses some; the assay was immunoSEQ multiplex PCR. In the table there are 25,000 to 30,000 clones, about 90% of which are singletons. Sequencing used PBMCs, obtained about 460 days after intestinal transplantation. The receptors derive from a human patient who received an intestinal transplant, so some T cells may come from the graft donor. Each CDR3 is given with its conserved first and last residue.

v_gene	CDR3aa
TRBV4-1	CASSPTNQWNYNSPLHF
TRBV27	CASSPGTGTDTQYF
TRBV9	CASSVGDRAGEKLFF
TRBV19	CATRGTPTNQPQHF
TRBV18	CASSPGSETQYF
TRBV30	CAWGRDREGYTF
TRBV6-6	CASSYLGDGTGTQYF
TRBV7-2	CASSLAGWDPQGAFF
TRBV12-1	CASSSPSGRGPLFF
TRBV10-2	CASKMSSYNEQFF
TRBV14	CASSQDWGDRYGYTF
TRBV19	CASSPYGLDGELFF
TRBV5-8	CASSLAVSTIYF
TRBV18	CASSPPLQGETQYF
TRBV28	CASSLGGRSTDTQYF
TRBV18	CASSPPSRDHEQYF
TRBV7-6	CASSATGGSTDTQYF
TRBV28	CASSARLNTEAFF
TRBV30	CAWSRIEGTEAFF
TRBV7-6	CASSPGGGGKTQYF
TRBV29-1	CSGSRTGDGYTF
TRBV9	CASSATGTSIAYEQYF
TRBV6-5	CASSYSPENYGYTF
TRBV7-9	CASSLMTVSYEQYF
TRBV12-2	CASRLVGEGHGELFF
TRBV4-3	CASSTGTVRTNEKLFF
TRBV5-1	CASSLDPINEKLFF
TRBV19	CASSKDSNQPQHF
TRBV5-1	CASSLEGRGDTF
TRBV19	CASSPNRNKNNEQFF
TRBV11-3	CASSLDRGKTQYF
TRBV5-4	CASSLAKGDGTEAFF